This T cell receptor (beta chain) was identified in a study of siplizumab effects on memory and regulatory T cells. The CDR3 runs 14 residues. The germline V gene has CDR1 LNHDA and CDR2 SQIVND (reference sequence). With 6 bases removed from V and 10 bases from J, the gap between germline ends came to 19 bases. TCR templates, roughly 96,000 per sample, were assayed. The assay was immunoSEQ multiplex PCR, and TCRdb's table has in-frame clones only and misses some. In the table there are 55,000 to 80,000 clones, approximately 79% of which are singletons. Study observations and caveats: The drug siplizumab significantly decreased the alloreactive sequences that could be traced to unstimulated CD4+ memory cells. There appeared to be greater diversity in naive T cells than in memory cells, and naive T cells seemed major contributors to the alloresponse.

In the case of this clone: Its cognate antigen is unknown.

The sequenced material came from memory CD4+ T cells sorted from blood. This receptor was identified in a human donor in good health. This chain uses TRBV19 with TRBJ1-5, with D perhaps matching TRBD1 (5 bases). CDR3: CASRQQVGQGPQHF. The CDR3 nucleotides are TGTGCCAGTAGGCAACAAGTAGGGCAGGGACCCCAGCATTTT.